These T cell receptor beta chains were read from a single sample in a study of T cell changes during pregnancy in multiple sclerosis. Here immunoSEQ multiplex PCR was the method, and the copy in TCRdb shows in-frame clones only, minus some. The sample has about 27,000 clones, nearly 90% seen once. The specimen was CD8+ T cells from peripheral blood mononuclear cells, collected in the second trimester of pregnancy. The source of these receptors is a female donor with multiple sclerosis, enrolled in a pregnancy study. Each CDR3 is given with its conserved first and last residue. D genes are given only for firm matches. Clone size appears in some rows only: once, few, many, or a class for an expanded clone.

cdr3_nt cdr3_aa clone_size v_call d_call j_call
TGTGCCAGCAGCGTCGACAGGTACACTGAAGCTTTCTTT CASSVDRYTEAFF . TRBV9 . TRBJ1-1
TGTGCCAGTAGGACAGGGGGTACTGAAGCTTTCTTT CASRTGGTEAFF . TRBV19 TRBD1 TRBJ1-1
TGTGCCAGCGGTAACAGGGCCACCGGGGAGCTGTTTTTT CASGNRATGELFF . TRBV6-5 . TRBJ2-2
TGTGCCAGCAGCTACCTACAGTACGAGCAGTACTTC CASSYLQYEQYF . TRBV7-9 . TRBJ2-7
TGTGCCAGCAGTAAACAGGACTACACACAAGAGACCCAGTACTTC CASSKQDYTQETQYF . TRBV27 . TRBJ2-5
TGCGCCAGCAGCCGAACTAGCGGGAGGGCCGGGGAGACCCAGTACTTC CASSRTSGRAGETQYF . TRBV4-3 TRBD2 TRBJ2-5
TGTGCCAGCTGGGAGACCGGGACTATCAATGAGCAGTTCTTC CASWETGTINEQFF once TRBV28 TRBD2 TRBJ2-1
TGTGCCAGCAGCTTCTTCGGGGGGCACGTCACAGATACGCAGTATTTT CASSFFGGHVTDTQYF . TRBV7-6 . TRBJ2-3
TGTGCCAGCAGTTTACAATCCTCCTACGAGCAGTACTTC CASSLQSSYEQYF . TRBV27 . TRBJ2-7
TGTGCCAGTAGTCCATCTAGCGGGGGGTCCTACAATGAGCAGTTCTTC CASSPSSGGSYNEQFF . TRBV19 TRBD2 TRBJ2-1
TGTGCCAGTAGTATCGCATCGGGGGGCGACTATGGCTACACCTTC CASSIASGGDYGYTF . TRBV19 . TRBJ1-2
TGCAGCGTTGACGGGGGGCGCAACTATGGCTACACCTTC CSVDGGRNYGYTF . TRBV29-1 . TRBJ1-2
TGTGCCAGTAGTCCCCTGGTGGCAGTTTCCTACGAGCAGTACTTC CASSPLVAVSYEQYF . TRBV19 . TRBJ2-7
TGTGCCAGTATGCTACTCGGGACAGGGACTGGGGCCAACGTCCTGACTTTC CASMLLGTGTGANVLTF . TRBV19 TRBD1 TRBJ2-6
TGTGCCAGCAGCCAAGGAAACGGGAGGGCCTACGAGCAGTACTTC CASSQGNGRAYEQYF once TRBV14 TRBD2 TRBJ2-7
TGTGCCAGCAGTGAACTCCTGGAGAATTCACCCCTCCACTTT CASSELLENSPLHF medium-sized TRBV6-1 . TRBJ1-6
TGTGCCACTTCCGGAGGGGGCGAGATTAATGAGCAGTTCTTC CATSGGGEINEQFF . TRBV19 . TRBJ2-1
TGTGCCAGCAGCTACCCGGGGTCGAACACAGATACGCAGTATTTT CASSYPGSNTDTQYF . TRBV7-9 . TRBJ2-3
TGTGCCAGCAGCTTAGGGACTCTCCCCGAGCAGTTCTTC CASSLGTLPEQFF . TRBV7-8 . TRBJ2-1
TGTGCCTGGAGTGTACGGGGGGCGGACACCGGGGAGCTGTTTTTT CAWSVRGADTGELFF few TRBV30 . TRBJ2-2
TGCGCCAGCAGCTTCTGGGACAGGGAGGAGGGGCTCTATGGCTACACCTTC CASSFWDREEGLYGYTF . TRBV5-1 TRBD1 TRBJ1-2
TGTGCCAGCAGTTGGGGCGGACACAATGAGCAGTTCTTC CASSWGGHNEQFF . TRBV6-5 . TRBJ2-1
TGTGCCAGTAGTATCGCCAGCAGGAGCAATCAGCCCCAGCATTTT CASSIASRSNQPQHF . TRBV19 . TRBJ1-5
TGTGCCAGCAGCTTCCCGACATCAAGCAATGGCTACACCTTC CASSFPTSSNGYTF . TRBV5-4 . TRBJ1-2
TGTGCCAGCAGCGTACTAGCGGGGATATCCTACGAGCAGTACTTC CASSVLAGISYEQYF . TRBV28 TRBD2 TRBJ2-7
TGTGCCAGCAGCTGGCCTGAGCGCACCTACAATGAGCAGTTCTTC CASSWPERTYNEQFF . TRBV5-4 . TRBJ2-1
TGTGCCAGCTCCCAGGACCGTCGGACTAGAAACACCGGGGAGCTGTTTTTT CASSQDRRTRNTGELFF . TRBV18 TRBD2 TRBJ2-2
TGTGCCAGCAGTGACAGGGGGCGGTACGAGCAGTACTTC CASSDRGRYEQYF . TRBV25-1 TRBD1 TRBJ2-7
TGTGCCAGCAGCTTAGTAGGTTCAAGCGGGAGTATCTACGAGCAGTACTTC CASSLVGSSGSIYEQYF once TRBV11-1 TRBD2 TRBJ2-7
TGTGCCAGCAGCGTAGTCGGGAGGTCAGATACGCAGTATTTT CASSVVGRSDTQYF . TRBV9 TRBD2 TRBJ2-3
TGTGCCAGCAGCCCGGGAGGAACTTTAGGATACGAGCAGTACTTC CASSPGGTLGYEQYF . TRBV5-4 TRBD2 TRBJ2-7
TGTGCCAGCAGCCTTATCACAGGGGGGGAGGGCGAGCAGTACTTC CASSLITGGEGEQYF . TRBV6-5 . TRBJ2-7
TGTGCCAGCAGTTTGAGGTCATCGGCGGATGAGCAGTTCTTC CASSLRSSADEQFF . TRBV28 . TRBJ2-1
TGTGCCAGCAGAAGACTAGCGGGAGAGGGTACGCAGTATTTT CASRRLAGEGTQYF . TRBV27 TRBD2 TRBJ2-3
TGCGCCAGCAGCCAAGCAGGGTACAATGAGCAGTTCTTC CASSQAGYNEQFF . TRBV4-3 . TRBJ2-1
TGTGCCAGCAGCTTAGGGACAAACCCCGGGGAGACCCAGTACTTC CASSLGTNPGETQYF . TRBV7-6 . TRBJ2-5
TGTGCCAGCAGCCCCCGGACTAGCGGGAGGGTGGACGGGGAGCTGTTTTTT CASSPRTSGRVDGELFF . TRBV9 TRBD2 TRBJ2-2
TGTGCCAGTTCCGACGGGGCCTACGAGCAGTACTTC CASSDGAYEQYF . TRBV19 . TRBJ2-7
TGTGCCACCGAAACTAGCAGCGAGCAGTACTTC CATETSSEQYF . TRBV19 . TRBJ2-7
TGTGCCAGCAGTGGACCGACTAGCGGGAGTTTCCAGCAGTACTTC CASSGPTSGSFQQYF . TRBV6-5 TRBD2 TRBJ2-7